This T cell receptor beta chain stems from a study of T cells after yellow fever vaccination. TCRdb re-called the 5' RACE reads with MiXCR, one entry per CDR3 protein. The sample yields roughly 120,000 distinct CDR3 sequences, more than 5.5% seen once. Broader study findings: Clones that expanded after primary vaccination mostly reappeared after the booster (96% CD4, 75% to 90% CD8). Overall, a small share of clonotypes was seen in both CD4 and CD8 compartments.

Trimming took 4 bases from V and 2 from J, leaving 11 bases between them. The CDR3 has 14 residues. Germline CDR1 is KGHSH and CDR2 is LQKENI. This clonotype was counted a few times. What it binds is not known. The sequence was collected from a man younger than 35 who received the YFV17D yellow fever vaccine. The sequenced sample was CD4+ T cells sorted from PBMCs, obtained about 49 days after the first yellow fever vaccination. The gene calls are TRBV18 and TRBJ1-2; possibly TRBD1 for D (5 bases). The CDR3: CASSLGTVNYGYTF. The CDR3 DNA sequence: TGTGCCAGCTCACTTGGGACGGTAAACTATGGCTACACCTTC.